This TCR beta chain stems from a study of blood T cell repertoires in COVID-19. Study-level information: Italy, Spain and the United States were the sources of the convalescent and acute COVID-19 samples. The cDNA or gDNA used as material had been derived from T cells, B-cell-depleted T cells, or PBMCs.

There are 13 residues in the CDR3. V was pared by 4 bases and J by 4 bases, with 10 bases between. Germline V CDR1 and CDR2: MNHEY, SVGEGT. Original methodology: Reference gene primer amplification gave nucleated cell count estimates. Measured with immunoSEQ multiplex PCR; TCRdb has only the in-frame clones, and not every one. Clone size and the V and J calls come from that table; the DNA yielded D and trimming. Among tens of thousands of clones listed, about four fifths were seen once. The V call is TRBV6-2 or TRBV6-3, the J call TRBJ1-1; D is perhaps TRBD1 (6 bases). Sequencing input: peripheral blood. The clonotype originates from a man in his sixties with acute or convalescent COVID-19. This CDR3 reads CASSFTGTTEAFF. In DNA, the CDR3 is TGTGCCAGCAGTTTTACAGGGACCACTGAAGCTTTCTTT.